This T cell receptor (beta chain) was recovered during a study of cytomegalovirus exposure and HLA in healthy donors. Findings and limits, study-wide: Investigators reported approximately 150 TCR beta chains as tied to cytomegalovirus. High specificity and sensitivity for cytomegalovirus status were reported for the classifier.

Notes on this clone: Its antigen is not known.

The J segment lost 5 bases and the V segment lost 3 bases, leaving 12 bases of the junction unmatched. The CDR3 is 17 residues long. Germline CDR1 MGHDK, CDR2 SYGVNS. The data were produced by immunoSEQ multiplex PCR, yet TCRdb's version contains in-frame clones alone and is incomplete. Of more than 110,000 clones in the sample, roughly nine tenths were seen once. This receptor was taken from a man between 18 and 35 years old in good health and CMV-seronegative. Sequencing was carried out using PBMCs. The chain uses TRBV25-1 and TRBJ2-3, with 9 positions matching TRBD2. CDR3 residues: CASSDSSGRPLVDTQYF. In DNA form, the CDR3 reads TGTGCCAGCAGTGACTCCAGCGGGAGGCCTCTGGTAGATACGCAGTATTTT.